The 17 T cell receptor beta chains given below trace back to one sample, sequenced in a study of cytomegalovirus exposure and HLA in healthy donors. In the PCR, 60 Vbeta and 13 Jbeta primers were used. Clones were sequenced by immunoSEQ multiplex PCR, and TCRdb holds only the in-frame ones, with some missing. The sample includes some 180,000 clones, roughly nine tenths seen only once; the top ten take around 0.21%. Source material: PBMCs. Receptors were obtained from a girl less than two years old in good health and CMV-seronegative.

This chain joins TRBV11-3 and TRBJ1-1, with D perhaps matching TRBD1 (5 bases). V dropped 3 bases and J dropped 3 bases, with 8 bases sitting between them. The CDR3 sequence is 13 residues long. Germline CDR1 and CDR2: SGHNT and YENEEA. In DNA, the CDR3 is TGTGCCAGCAGCTTGGGGCTCGACACTGAAGCTTTCTTT. It translates to CASSLGLDTEAFF.

This chain joins TRBV13 and TRBJ2-3; TRBD2 matches 10 bases. CDR3 length: 17 amino acids. The germline V gene encodes CDR1 PRHDT and CDR2 FYEKMQ (reference sequence). Trimming took 1 base from V and 1 from J; bases not matched to a gene: 5. The CDR3 loop reads CASSLVTSGTGTDTQYF. CDR3 DNA: TGTGCCAGCAGCTTAGTAACTAGCGGGACGGGCACAGATACGCAGTATTTT.

V usage is TRBV4-1 and J usage is TRBJ1-1, with TRBD1 as a possible D gene (6 bases). Trimming stripped 1 base from V and 4 bases from J, with 16 bases between. This CDR3 is 16 amino acids long. Germline V gene lookup returns CDR1 MGHRA and CDR2 YSYEKL. The CDR3 protein is CASSQGWSGVITEAFF. CDR3 nucleotide sequence: TGCGCCAGCAGCCAAGGTTGGTCAGGGGTAATCACTGAAGCTTTCTTT.

The chain carries TRBV18 and TRBJ2-7; 7 nucleotides agree with TRBD2. V trimming: 4 bases; J trimming: 2 bases; junction bases outside the gene matches: 8. Germline-derived CDR1 and CDR2 are KGHSH and LQKENI. CDR3 length: 15 residues. CDR3 nucleotide sequence: TGTGCCAGCTCACTTTACGAAGCGGGACCCTACGAGCAGTACTTC. Residues: CASSLYEAGPYEQYF. Based on the CDR3 plus reference TRBV18 and TRBJ2-7, the full variable domain is NAGVMQNPRHLVRRRGQEARLRCSPMKGHSHVYWYRQLPEEGLKFMVYLQKENIIDESGMPKERFSAEFPKEGPSILRIQQVVRGDSAAYFCASSLYEAGPYEQYFGPGTRLTVT.

The chain links TRBV5-6 to TRBJ1-5; tentatively, D is TRBD1 (6 bases). V lost 2 bases, J lost 4 bases, and 13 bases lay in between. Germline V gene lookup returns CDR1 SGHDT and CDR2 YYEEEE. The CDR3 sequence is 15 residues long. CDR3 nucleotides: TGTGCCAGCAGCTTAGGGGGTGGCCCTAATCAGCCCCAGCATTTT. Protein sequence: CASSLGGGPNQPQHF.

Notes on this clone: The junction shows a germline mismatch at one end, possibly a read error. The chain couples TRBV7-9 to TRBJ2-7; perhaps TRBD1 as D (5 bases). The CDR3 has 10 amino acids. CDR1 and CDR2 from the germline V gene are SEHNR and FQNEAQ (reference sequence). As DNA, the CDR3 is TGTTCCAGCAGCTCAGGGCAGCAGTACTTC. Translated, it gives CSSSSGQQYF.

The J gene is TRBJ2-3, the V gene TRBV11-1, with TRBD2 matching over 10 bases. There are 17 residues in the CDR3. From germline, CDR1 is SGHAT and CDR2 FQDESV (reference sequence). The V segment lost 5 bases and the J segment 1 base; nucleotides outside the gene matches: 9. The CDR3 protein is CASSPSVGLAGTDTQYF. CDR3 nucleotides: TGTGCCAGCAGCCCGAGCGTCGGACTAGCGGGCACAGATACGCAGTATTTT.

This chain uses TRBV14 with TRBJ2-3, with 7 bases aligning to TRBD1. The germline V gene encodes CDR1 SGHDN and CDR2 FVKESK. The V gene end was trimmed by 4 bases and the J gene end by 10 bases; junction bases not matched to a gene: 14. The CDR3 length is 15 residues. The CDR3 nucleotides are TGTGCCAGCAGCCCCGGGGTAAAAAGGGGGCAGGCGCAGTATTTT. It translates to CASSPGVKRGQAQYF.

The chain joins TRBV2 to TRBJ2-5; TRBD2 is a possible D gene (5 bases). The closer fit of TRBJ2-7 to the DNA end suggests the J call may be wrong. CDR1 and CDR2 (germline): SNHLY, FYNNEI. The CDR3 sequence is 14 residues long. CDR3: CASSEAYGVYEQYF. The CDR3 DNA reads TGTGCCAGCAGTGAAGCCTACGGGGTCTACGAGCAGTACTTC.

The chain recombines TRBV30 with TRBJ1-5; D gene uncertain. The V end was cut by 7 bases, the J end by 1 base, with 11 bases between. Germline CDR1 GTSNPN, CDR2 SVGIG (reference sequence). CDR3 length: 13 amino acids. The CDR3 DNA reads as TGTGCCTCATCTCTGGGCAGCAATCAGCCCCAGCATTTT. It specifies CASSLGSNQPQHF. Combining the CDR3 with reference TRBV30 and TRBJ1-5 gives the whole variable domain SQTIHQWPATLVQPVGSPLSLECTVEGTSNPNLYWYRQAAGRGLQLLFYSVGIGQISSEVPQNLSASRPQDRQFILSSKKLLLSDSGFYLCASSLGSNQPQHFGDGTRLSIL.

The chain links TRBV5-6 to TRBJ2-7, with D unresolved. This CDR3 contains 17 residues. Looked up from germline, CDR1 is SGHDT and CDR2 is YYEEEE. The V gene lost 2 bases and the J gene lost 3 bases, with 21 bases spanning the gap. This CDR3 reads CASSFFPPGRRIYEQYF. CDR3 bases: TGTGCCAGCAGCTTTTTCCCCCCGGGTAGGCGGATCTACGAGCAGTACTTC.

This rearrangement joins TRBV7-9 to TRBJ2-3; D not certain. The CDR3 has 13 amino acids. Per germline, CDR1 SEHNR and CDR2 FQNEAQ (reference sequence). V lost 0 bases and J lost 5, with 6 bases in between. CDR3 loop: CASSLARGDTQYF. In DNA, the CDR3 is TGTGCCAGCAGCTTAGCGCGTGGAGATACGCAGTATTTT.

The V and J genes are TRBV6-1 and TRBJ2-2; TRBD2 might be the D (6 bases). The V gene's germline CDR1 is MNHNS and CDR2 SASEGT. The V end lost 7 bases, the J end lost 4 bases, and 13 bases lay between the germline ends. The CDR3 is 14 amino acids. The CDR3 DNA reads TGTGCCAGCATCTTCCGGGACTTCACCGGGGAGCTGTTTTTT. Its translation: CASIFRDFTGELFF.

The V gene is TRBV19, the J gene TRBJ1-2; 7 nucleotides agree with TRBD1. The V gene end was trimmed by 5 bases and the J gene end by 4 bases; junction bases not matched to a gene: 10. Germline loops: CDR1 LNHDA, CDR2 SQIVND (reference sequence). The CDR3 length is 15 residues. The CDR3 DNA reads TGTGCCAGTAGTTCCTCGGGACAGAGACTCTATGGCTACACCTTC. Translated: CASSSSGQRLYGYTF.

DNA of the CDR3: TGCGCCAGCAGCCGCGGGACAGCCACCCAAGAGACCCAGTACTTC. It encodes CASSRGTATQETQYF. The chain is built from TRBV10-1 and TRBJ2-5; possible D gene TRBD1, 7 bases. The CDR3 totals 15 residues. V was trimmed by 6 bases and J by 1 base, leaving 15 bases between them. In germline, CDR1 is WNHNN, CDR2 SYGVQD (reference sequence).

This chain uses TRBV11-2 with TRBJ2-7; D perhaps matches TRBD2 (6 bases). The CDR3 sequence is 13 residues long. Trimming shortened V by 5 bases and J by 5 bases, and 13 bases separated the two germline ends. Looked up from germline, CDR1 is SGHAT and CDR2 is FQNNGV. CDR3 bases: TGTGCCAGCAGCCCTCGACTAGAAAACGAGCAGTACTTC. Protein sequence: CASSPRLENEQYF.

The rearrangement joins TRBV9 to TRBJ1-1, with D perhaps matching TRBD1 (5 bases). V lost 4 bases, J lost 0 bases, and 10 bases lay in between. Germline lookup yields CDR1 SGDLS and CDR2 YYNGEE. This CDR3 comprises 14 residues. The CDR3 is CASSPDRLNTEAFF. CDR3 sequence (DNA): TGTGCCAGCAGCCCCGACAGATTGAACACTGAAGCTTTCTTT.